These T cell receptor beta chains were read from a single sample in a study of blood T cell repertoires in COVID-19. Clones were sequenced by immunoSEQ multiplex PCR, and TCRdb holds only the in-frame ones, with some missing. The table has about 180,000 clones, around 80% seen once; the top ten hold about 6.8%. Sequenced input: peripheral blood. These receptors originate from a man aged 65 to 85 with active or convalescent COVID-19. The CDR3 runs from the conserved cysteine through the conserved F or W. D genes are given only for firm matches.

d_gene,j_gene,v_gene,CDR3aa,CDR3nt
TRBD1,TRBJ1-2,TRBV9,CASSVRARPGQENYGYTF,TGTGCCAGCAGCGTCAGGGCCCGCCCGGGACAGGAAAACTATGGCTACACCTTC
NA,TRBJ1-2,TRBV6-2/TRBV6-3,CASSYRPAGDYGYTF,TGTGCCAGCAGTTACCGACCGGCAGGCGACTATGGCTACACCTTC
TRBD1,TRBJ1-3,TRBV6-6,CASSYLTGVDTIYF,TGTGCCAGCAGTTACTTGACAGGGGTAGACACCATATATTTT
TRBD1,TRBJ2-3,TRBV5-1,CASSSQGAVTDTQYF,TGCGCCAGCAGCTCGCAGGGGGCGGTCACAGATACGCAGTATTTT
TRBD1,TRBJ1-6,TRBV5-1,CASTYSGQGNSPLHF,TGCGCCAGCACCTACTCGGGACAGGGAAATTCACCCCTCCACTTT
NA,TRBJ1-1,TRBV19,CASSIDQVVGGAFF,TGTGCCAGTAGTATAGATCAAGTAGTCGGGGGGGCTTTCTTT
TRBD2,TRBJ2-7,TRBV27,CASSPSGASGGGIQYF,TGTGCCAGCAGTCCTTCCGGAGCTAGCGGTGGTGGTATACAGTACTTC
TRBD1,TRBJ1-5,TRBV2,CATSRTGDNQPQHF,TGTGCCACCAGCAGGACAGGGGACAATCAGCCCCAGCATTTT
TRBD2,TRBJ2-7,TRBV7-2,CASSPSTSGDLRDEQYF,TGTGCCAGCAGCCCGAGCACTAGCGGGGATCTCCGGGACGAGCAGTACTTC
TRBD2,TRBJ2-2,TRBV10-2,CASSRLAGGTGELFF,TGCGCCAGCAGCCGCCTAGCGGGAGGCACCGGGGAGCTGTTTTTT
NA,TRBJ2-3,TRBV6-5,CAISPGDVRDTQYF,TGTGCCATTTCCCCCGGAGACGTGAGAGATACGCAGTATTTT
NA,TRBJ2-7,TRBV2,CASGLRSSYEQYF,TGTGCCAGCGGTTTGAGGAGCTCCTACGAGCAGTACTTC
NA,TRBJ1-2,TRBV2,CASSELTRGYTF,TGTGCCAGCAGTGAATTAACGCGAGGCTACACCTTC
NA,TRBJ1-2,TRBV11-2,CASSLEGQRGYTF,TGTGCCAGCAGCCTTGAAGGACAACGTGGCTACACCTTC
NA,TRBJ1-5,TRBV5-4,CASSLGGAIQPQHF,TGTGCCAGCAGCTTGGGGGGAGCAATCCAGCCCCAGCATTTT
TRBD1,TRBJ1-5,TRBV7-2,CASSKQGAQPQHF,TGTGCCAGCAGCAAGCAGGGGGCGCAGCCCCAGCATTTT